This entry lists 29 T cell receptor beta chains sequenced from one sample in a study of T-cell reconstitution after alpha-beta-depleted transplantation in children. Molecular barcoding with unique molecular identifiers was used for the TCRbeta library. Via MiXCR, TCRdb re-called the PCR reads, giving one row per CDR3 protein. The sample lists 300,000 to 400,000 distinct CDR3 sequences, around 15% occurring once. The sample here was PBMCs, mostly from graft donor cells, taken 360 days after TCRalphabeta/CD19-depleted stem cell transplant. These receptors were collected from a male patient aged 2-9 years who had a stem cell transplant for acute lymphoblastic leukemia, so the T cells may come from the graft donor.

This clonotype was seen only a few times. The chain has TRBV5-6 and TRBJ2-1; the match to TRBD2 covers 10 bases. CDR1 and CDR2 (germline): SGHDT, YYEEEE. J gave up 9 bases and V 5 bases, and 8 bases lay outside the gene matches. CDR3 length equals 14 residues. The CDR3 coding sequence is TGTGCCAGCAGTCCTAGCGGGAGAGTCATTGAGCAGTTCTTC. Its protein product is CASSPSGRVIEQFF. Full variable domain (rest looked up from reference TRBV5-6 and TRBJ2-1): DAGVTQSPTHLIKTRGQQVTLRCSPKSGHDTVSWYQQALGQGPQFIFQYYEEEERQRGNFPDRFSGHQFPNYSSELNVNALLLGDSALYLCASSPSGRVIEQFFGPGTRLTVL.

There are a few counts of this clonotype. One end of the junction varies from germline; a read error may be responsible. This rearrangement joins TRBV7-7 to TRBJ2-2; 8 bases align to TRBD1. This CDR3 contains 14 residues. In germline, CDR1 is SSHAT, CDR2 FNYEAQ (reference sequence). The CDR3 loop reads CASSIDRGTGELFF. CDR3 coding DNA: TGTGCTAGCAGCATCGACAGGGGAACCGGGGAGCTGTTTTTT.

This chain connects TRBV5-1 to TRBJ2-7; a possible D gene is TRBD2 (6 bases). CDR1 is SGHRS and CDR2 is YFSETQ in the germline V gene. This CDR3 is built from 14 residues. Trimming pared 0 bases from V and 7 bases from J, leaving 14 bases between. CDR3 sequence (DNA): TGCGCCAGCAGCTTGGGACTCCTCGGAGGGGAGCAGTACTTC. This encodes CASSLGLLGGEQYF.

CDR3 DNA sequence: TGTGCCAGCGAAGGCCAAAGCTCCTACGAGCAGTACTTC. Its protein product is CASEGQSSYEQYF. The J gene is TRBJ2-7, the V gene TRBV7-2; D ambiguous. This CDR3 comprises 13 residues. The V gene's germline CDR1 is SGHTA and CDR2 FQGNSA. The V end lost 8 bases, the J end lost 0 bases, and 11 bases lay between the germline ends.

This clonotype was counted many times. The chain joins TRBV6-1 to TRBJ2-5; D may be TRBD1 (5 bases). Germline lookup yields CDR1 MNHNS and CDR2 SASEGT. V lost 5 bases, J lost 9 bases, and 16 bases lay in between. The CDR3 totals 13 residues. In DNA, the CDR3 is TGTGCCAGCAGTCAAAGTGGGGCTGCGGCCCAGTACTTC. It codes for CASSQSGAAAQYF.

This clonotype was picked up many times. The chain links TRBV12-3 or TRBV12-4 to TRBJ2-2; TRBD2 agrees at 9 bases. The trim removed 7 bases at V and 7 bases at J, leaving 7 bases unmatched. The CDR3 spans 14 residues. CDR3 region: CASKGGRASGELFF. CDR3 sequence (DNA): TGTGCCAGCAAGGGCGGGAGGGCTAGCGGGGAGCTGTTTTTT.

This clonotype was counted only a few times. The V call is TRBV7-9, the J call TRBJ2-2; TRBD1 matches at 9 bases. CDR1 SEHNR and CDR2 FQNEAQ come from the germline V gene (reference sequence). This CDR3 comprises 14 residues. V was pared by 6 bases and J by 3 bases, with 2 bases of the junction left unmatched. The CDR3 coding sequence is TGTGCCAGCAGGGGACAGGGACACACCGGGGAGCTGTTTTTT. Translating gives CASRGQGHTGELFF.

CDR3: CATSRRDFYEQYF. CDR3 DNA: TGTGCCACCAGCAGACGTGATTTCTACGAGCAGTACTTC. This chain uses TRBV15 with TRBJ2-7; D is uncertain. The CDR3 length is 13 residues. Germline V gene sequence: CDR1 LNHNV, CDR2 YYDKDF (reference sequence). V lost 2 bases and J lost 3, with 8 bases in between.

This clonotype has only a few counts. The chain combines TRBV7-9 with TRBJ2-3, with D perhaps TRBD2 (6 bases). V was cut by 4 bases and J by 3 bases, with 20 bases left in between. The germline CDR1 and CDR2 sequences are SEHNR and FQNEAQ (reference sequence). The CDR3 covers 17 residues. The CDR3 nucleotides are TGTGCCAGCAGCTGGCCGCAGGACGGGAGTCGGACAGATACGCAGTATTTT. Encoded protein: CASSWPQDGSRTDTQYF. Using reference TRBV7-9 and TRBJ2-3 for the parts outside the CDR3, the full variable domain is DTGVSQNPRHKITKRGQNVTFRCDPISEHNRLYWYRQTLGQGPEFLTYFQNEAQLEKSRLLSDRFSAERPKGSFSTLEIQRTEQGDSAMYLCASSWPQDGSRTDTQYFGPGTRLTVL.

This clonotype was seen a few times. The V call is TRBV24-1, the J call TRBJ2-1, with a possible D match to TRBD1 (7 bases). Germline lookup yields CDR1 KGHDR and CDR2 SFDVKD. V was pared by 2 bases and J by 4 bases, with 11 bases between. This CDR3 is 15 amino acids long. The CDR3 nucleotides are TGTGCCACCAGTGATTGGGCGGGACAGTACAATGAGCAGTTCTTC. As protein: CATSDWAGQYNEQFF.

CDR3: CASSLTSSEQFF. CDR3 DNA: TGTGCCAGCAGCCTGACTAGTTCTGAGCAGTTCTTC. The chain combines TRBV28 with TRBJ2-1; D is perhaps TRBD2 (6 bases). The V end was cut by 6 bases, the J end by 9 bases, with 12 bases between. CDR1 and CDR2 (germline): MDHEN, SYDVKM. This CDR3 is built from 12 residues.

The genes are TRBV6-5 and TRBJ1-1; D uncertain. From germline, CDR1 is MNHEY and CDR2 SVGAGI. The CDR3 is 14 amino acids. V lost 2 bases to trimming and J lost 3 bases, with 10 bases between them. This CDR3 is CASSYAPLDTEAFF. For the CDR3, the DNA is TGTGCCAGCAGTTACGCCCCCTTGGACACTGAAGCTTTCTTT.

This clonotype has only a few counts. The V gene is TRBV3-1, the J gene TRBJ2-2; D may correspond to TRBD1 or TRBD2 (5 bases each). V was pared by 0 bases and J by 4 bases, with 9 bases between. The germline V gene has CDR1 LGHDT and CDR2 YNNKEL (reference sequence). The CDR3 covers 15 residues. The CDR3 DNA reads TGTGCCAGCAGCCAAGATGGGACCCTCACCGGGGAGCTGTTTTTT. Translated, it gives CASSQDGTLTGELFF. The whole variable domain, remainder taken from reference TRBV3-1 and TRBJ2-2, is DTAVSQTPKYLVTQMGNDKSIKCEQNLGHDTMYWYKQDSKKFLKIMFSYNNKELIINETVPNRFSPKSPDKAHLNLHINSLELGDSAVYFCASSQDGTLTGELFFGEGSRLTVL.

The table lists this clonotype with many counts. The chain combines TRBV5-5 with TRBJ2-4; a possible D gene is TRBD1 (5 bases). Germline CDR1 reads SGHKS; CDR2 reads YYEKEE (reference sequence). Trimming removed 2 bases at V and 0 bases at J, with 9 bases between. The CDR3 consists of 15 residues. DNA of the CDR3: TGTGCCAGCAGCTTAGGGGTTTTAGCCAAAAACATTCAGTACTTC. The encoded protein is CASSLGVLAKNIQYF.

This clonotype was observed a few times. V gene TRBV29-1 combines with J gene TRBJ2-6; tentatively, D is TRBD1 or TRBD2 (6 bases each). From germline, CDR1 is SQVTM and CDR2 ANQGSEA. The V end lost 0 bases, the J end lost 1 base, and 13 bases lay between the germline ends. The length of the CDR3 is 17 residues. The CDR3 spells CSVEDRGGKSGANVLTF. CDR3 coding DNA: TGCAGCGTTGAAGACAGGGGAGGCAAGTCTGGGGCCAACGTCCTGACTTTC.

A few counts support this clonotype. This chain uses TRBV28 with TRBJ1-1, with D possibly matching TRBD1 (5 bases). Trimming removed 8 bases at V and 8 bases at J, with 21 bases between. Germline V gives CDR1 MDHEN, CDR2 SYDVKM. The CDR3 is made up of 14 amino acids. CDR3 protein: CASQTWGGTVEAFF. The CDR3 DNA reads TGTGCCAGCCAGACCTGGGGGGGGACCGTGGAAGCTTTCTTT. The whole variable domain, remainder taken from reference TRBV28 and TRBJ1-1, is DVKVTQSSRYLVKRTGEKVFLECVQDMDHENMFWYRQDPGLGLRLIYFSYDVKMKEKGDIPEGYSVSREKKERFSLILESASTNQTSMYLCASQTWGGTVEAFFGQGTRLTVV.

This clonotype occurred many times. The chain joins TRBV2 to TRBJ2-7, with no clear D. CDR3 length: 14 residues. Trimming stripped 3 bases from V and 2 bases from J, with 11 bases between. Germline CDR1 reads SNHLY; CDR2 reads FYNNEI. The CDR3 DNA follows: TGTGCCAGCAGTGAGCTCCTTTCCACCTACGAGCAGTACTTC. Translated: CASSELLSTYEQYF.

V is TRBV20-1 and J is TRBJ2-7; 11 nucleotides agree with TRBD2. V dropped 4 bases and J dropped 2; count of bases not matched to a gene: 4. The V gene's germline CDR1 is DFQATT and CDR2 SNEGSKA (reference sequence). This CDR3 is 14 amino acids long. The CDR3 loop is CSATPGLAAYEQYF. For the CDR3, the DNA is TGCAGTGCTACACCGGGACTAGCGGCCTACGAGCAGTACTTC.

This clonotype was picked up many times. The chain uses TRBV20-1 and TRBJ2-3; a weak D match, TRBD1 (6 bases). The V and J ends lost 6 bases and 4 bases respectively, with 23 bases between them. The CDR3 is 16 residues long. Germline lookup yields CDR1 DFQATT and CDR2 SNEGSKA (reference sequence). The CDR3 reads CSAAISRAPGADTQYF. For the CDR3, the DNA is TGCAGTGCCGCTATCTCCCGGGCCCCAGGGGCAGATACGCAGTATTTT.

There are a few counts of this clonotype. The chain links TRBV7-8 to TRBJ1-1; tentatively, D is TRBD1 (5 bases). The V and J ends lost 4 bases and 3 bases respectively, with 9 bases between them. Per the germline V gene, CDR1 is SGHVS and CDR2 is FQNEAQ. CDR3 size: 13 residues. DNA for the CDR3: TGTGCCAGCAGCTCCCGACAGTACACTGAAGCTTTCTTT. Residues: CASSSRQYTEAFF.

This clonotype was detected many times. The CDR3 DNA reads TGTGCCAGCAGTGAGGACAGGGTCGGTCAGCCCCAGCATTTT. Translation gives CASSEDRVGQPQHF. The V gene is TRBV7-9, the J gene TRBJ1-5; 8 bases are a match to TRBD1. The trim removed 6 bases at V and 6 bases at J, leaving 7 bases unmatched. The V gene's germline CDR1 is SEHNR and CDR2 FQNEAQ (reference sequence). This CDR3 is 14 amino acids long.

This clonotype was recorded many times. The CDR3 bases are TGTGCCAGCAGCTCCTTCTTGTCGGAGACCCAGTACTTC. This translates into CASSSFLSETQYF. This chain uses TRBV7-2 with TRBJ2-5, with D uncertain. The V and J ends lost 4 bases and 5 bases respectively, with 11 bases between them. CDR1 and CDR2 from the germline V gene are SGHTA and FQGNSA. This CDR3 comprises 13 residues. Supplemented by reference TRBV7-2 and TRBJ2-5, the full variable domain reads GAGVSQSPSNKVTEKGKDVELRCDPISGHTALYWYRQSLGQGLEFLIYFQGNSAPDKSGLPSDRFSAERTGGSVSTLTIQRTQQEDSAVYLCASSSFLSETQYFGPGTRLLVL.

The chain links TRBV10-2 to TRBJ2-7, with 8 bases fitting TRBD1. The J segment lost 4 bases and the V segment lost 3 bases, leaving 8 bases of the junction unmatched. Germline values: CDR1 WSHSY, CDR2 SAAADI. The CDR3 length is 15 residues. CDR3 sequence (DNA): TGCGCCAGCAGTGAAGGTCAGGGGGCGGTGTACGAGCAGTACTTC. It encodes CASSEGQGAVYEQYF.

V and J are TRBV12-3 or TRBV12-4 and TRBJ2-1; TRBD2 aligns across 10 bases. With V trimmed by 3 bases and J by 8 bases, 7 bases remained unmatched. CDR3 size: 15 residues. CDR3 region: CASSFVLAGVYEQFF. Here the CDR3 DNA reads TGTGCCAGCAGTTTCGTTCTAGCGGGAGTTTATGAGCAGTTCTTC.

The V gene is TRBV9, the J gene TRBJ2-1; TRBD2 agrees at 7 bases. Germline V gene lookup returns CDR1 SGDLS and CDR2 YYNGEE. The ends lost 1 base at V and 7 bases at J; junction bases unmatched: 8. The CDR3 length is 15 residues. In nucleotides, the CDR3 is TGTGCCAGCAGCGTATTGGGCGGGAGATCGAATGAGCAGTTCTTC. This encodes CASSVLGGRSNEQFF. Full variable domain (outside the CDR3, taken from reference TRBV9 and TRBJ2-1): DSGVTQTPKHLITATGQRVTLRCSPRSGDLSVYWYQQSLDQGLQFLIQYYNGEERAKGNILERFSAQQFPDLHSELNLSSLELGDSALYFCASSVLGGRSNEQFFGPGTRLTVL.

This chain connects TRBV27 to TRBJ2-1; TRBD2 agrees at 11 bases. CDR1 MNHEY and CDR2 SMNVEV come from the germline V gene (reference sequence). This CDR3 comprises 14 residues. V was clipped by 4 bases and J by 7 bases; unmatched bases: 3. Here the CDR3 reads CASSSLAGGNEQFF. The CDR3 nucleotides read TGTGCCAGCAGTTCTCTAGCGGGAGGAAATGAGCAGTTCTTC.

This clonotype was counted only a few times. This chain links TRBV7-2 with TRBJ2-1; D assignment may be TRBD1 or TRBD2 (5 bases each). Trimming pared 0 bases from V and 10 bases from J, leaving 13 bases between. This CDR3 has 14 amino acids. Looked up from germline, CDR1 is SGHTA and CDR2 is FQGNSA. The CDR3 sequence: CASSLANLAGEQFF. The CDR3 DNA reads TGTGCCAGCAGCTTAGCTAACCTAGCAGGGGAGCAGTTCTTC.

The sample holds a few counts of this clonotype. The CDR3 spells CASSPLGENEQFF. The CDR3 DNA reads as TGTGCCAGCTCACCACTGGGGGAGAATGAGCAGTTCTTC. V usage is TRBV18 and J usage is TRBJ2-1; possibly TRBD1 or TRBD2 for D (5 bases each). V was pared by 1 base and J by 7 bases, with 8 bases between. The CDR3 has 13 residues. CDR1 and CDR2 from the germline V gene are KGHSH and LQKENI.

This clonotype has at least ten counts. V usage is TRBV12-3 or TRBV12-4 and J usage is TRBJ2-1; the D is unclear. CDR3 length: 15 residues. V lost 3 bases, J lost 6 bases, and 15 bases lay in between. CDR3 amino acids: CASSLETFTFNEQFF. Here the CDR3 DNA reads TGTGCCAGCAGTTTGGAGACCTTCACGTTCAATGAGCAGTTCTTC.